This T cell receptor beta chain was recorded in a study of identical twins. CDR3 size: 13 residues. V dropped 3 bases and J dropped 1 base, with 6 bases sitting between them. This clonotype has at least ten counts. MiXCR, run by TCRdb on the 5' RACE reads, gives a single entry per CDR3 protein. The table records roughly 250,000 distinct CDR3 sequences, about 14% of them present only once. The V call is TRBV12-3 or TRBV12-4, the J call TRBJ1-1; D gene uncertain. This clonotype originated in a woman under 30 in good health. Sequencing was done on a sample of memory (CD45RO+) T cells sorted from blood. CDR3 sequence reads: CASSFRSNTEAFF. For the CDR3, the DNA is TGTGCCAGCAGTTTTCGATCGAACACTGAAGCTTTCTTT.